This T cell receptor (beta chain) derives from a study of T cells in Graves' hyperthyroidism and ophthalmopathy. Amplification of TCR beta CDR3 regions used RNA as the template. RT-PCR in the first round (using the HTBI primer set) targeted the TCR CDR3. TCRdb itself ran the multiplex PCR reads through MiXCR, one entry per CDR3 protein. Of a few hundred thousand distinct CDR3 sequences listed, approximately 17% were seen once; the top ten hold 35% to 45%. Study-level results: In blood, most of the thyroid clonotypes expanded above 0.001 were also present.

This clonotype was observed a few times. Antigen specificity is unknown. The CDR3 loop spans 16 amino acids. V lost 0 bases to trimming and J lost 4 bases, with 13 bases between them. Germline loops: CDR1 SGDLS, CDR2 YYNGEE. Among ophthalmopathy patients, the Clinical Activity Score reached at least 3, the NOSPECS grade reached at least 4, and duration remained under 3 months. The study left out patients who had uncontrolled infection, other autoimmune disease, pregnancy or lactation. Diagnosing involved the use of clinical symptoms, serum thyroxine and TRAb, thyroid ultrasound and orbital computed tomography.

The sequenced material came from blood. This receptor was obtained from a man between 18 and 35 years old with Graves' ophthalmopathy. This chain connects TRBV9 to TRBJ2-2, with a tentative D call TRBD2 (5 bases). The CDR3 loop reads CASSVDYGVGTGELFF. In DNA form, the CDR3 reads TGTGCCAGCAGCGTAGATTACGGGGTTGGCACCGGGGAGCTGTTTTTT.